The sequence of this TCR beta chain was determined in a study of control samples from healthy donors and cancer patients. Method: immunoSEQ multiplex PCR; TCRdb's copy keeps in-frame clones and lacks some. The sample carries about 250,000 clones, approximately 80% recorded once. Material for sequencing was PBMCs. The origin of this receptor is a woman in her sixties or seventies with lung cancer.

In DNA form, the CDR3 reads TGTGCCTCCGCCGAGGGGATGGGCGGCGGGGAGCTGTTTTTT. Amino acids: CASAEGMGGGELFF. This chain uses TRBV19 with TRBJ2-2; D is perhaps TRBD1 or TRBD2 (5 bases each). Per the germline V gene, CDR1 is LNHDA and CDR2 is SQIVND (reference sequence). Trimming shortened V by 11 bases and J by 7 bases, and 20 bases separated the two germline ends. The CDR3 is made up of 14 amino acids.